This TCR beta chain derives from a study of radiation and T cells in renal cell carcinoma. Time point here: baseline pretreatment blood. The treatment was: 15 Gy SBRT to primary tumor, nephrectomy 4 weeks later. Clones were read by immunoSEQ multiplex PCR, and TCRdb kept only the in-frame ones, dropping some. Seen here are 140,000 or so clones, approximately 91% observed once, and the top ten hold 12%. Trimming stripped 6 bases from V and 1 base from J, with 12 bases between. CDR1 is MGHDK and CDR2 is SYGVNS in the germline V gene. The CDR3 extends over 14 amino acids. This chain uses TRBV25-1 with TRBJ2-5, with TRBD1 as a possible D gene (6 bases). The sequencing here drew on blood, taken from a patient whose treatment included radiotherapy and nephrectomy. This clonotype originated in a woman aged 45-65 years with renal cell carcinoma. The CDR3 DNA is TGTGCCAGCAGCAACTTAGGGGGCCAAGAGACCCAGTACTTC. Amino acids: CASSNLGGQETQYF.